Listed below are T cell receptor beta chains from one sample, sequenced in a study of molecular identifiers for immune sequencing clone quantification. TCRdb re-called the PCR reads with MiXCR, one entry per CDR3 protein. Among over 600,000 distinct CDR3 sequences, less than 20% were seen once, and the ten largest hold roughly 0.9%. Sequenced: naive CD8+ T cells from blood, with Jurkat cell RNA spiked in. These receptors were taken from a human donor in good health. Some libraries in this study had Jurkat cell RNA spiked in. Each CDR3 is given with its conserved first and last residue. D genes are given only for firm matches. Only some rows state a clone size, as once, few, many or a class for expanded clones.

v_gene: TRBV12-5; d_gene: .; j_gene: TRBJ2-5; len: 13; abundance: many; CDR3nt: TGTGCTAGTGGTTTGACCCCGGCAGAGACCCAGTACTTC; CDR3aa: CASGLTPAETQYF
v_gene: TRBV7-9; d_gene: .; j_gene: TRBJ2-1; len: 14; abundance: many; CDR3nt: TGTGCCAGCAGCTTATCCCCATCTTGGAATGAGCAGTTCTTC; CDR3aa: CASSLSPSWNEQFF
v_gene: TRBV7-6; d_gene: TRBD2; j_gene: TRBJ2-5; len: 16; abundance: many; CDR3nt: TGTGCCAGCAGCTTAACCCTAGCGGGAGGGCAAGAGACCCAGTACTTC; CDR3aa: CASSLTLAGGQETQYF
v_gene: TRBV11-2; d_gene: TRBD1; j_gene: TRBJ1-2; len: 17; abundance: few; CDR3nt: TGTGCCAGCAGCTCGACCATTACAGGGGCGCCAGACTATGGCTACACCTTC; CDR3aa: CASSSTITGAPDYGYTF
v_gene: TRBV7-9; d_gene: .; j_gene: TRBJ1-2; len: 15; abundance: many; CDR3nt: TGTGCCAGCAGCTTAGCCAGCCAGGGCTGGTATGGCTACACCTTC; CDR3aa: CASSLASQGWYGYTF
v_gene: TRBV4-3; d_gene: .; j_gene: TRBJ2-5; len: 15; abundance: few; CDR3nt: TGCGCCAGCAGCCAAGAGGTAGGGATCCAAGAGACCCAGTACTTC; CDR3aa: CASSQEVGIQETQYF
v_gene: TRBV27; d_gene: TRBD1; j_gene: TRBJ2-2; len: 18; abundance: .; CDR3nt: TGTGCCAGCAGTTGCCGAGAGTACGGGACAGGGAATACCGGGGAGCTGTTTTTT; CDR3aa: CASSCREYGTGNTGELFF
v_gene: TRBV29-1; d_gene: .; j_gene: TRBJ2-2; len: 16; abundance: many; CDR3nt: TGCAGCGTGAAGTGGGAACTTGAGATTAACACCGGGGAGCTGTTTTTT; CDR3aa: CSVKWELEINTGELFF
v_gene: TRBV19; d_gene: TRBD2; j_gene: TRBJ2-3; len: 16; abundance: many; CDR3nt: TGTGCCAGTAGTATTGGACTAGCGGGAGGGGAGGATACGCAGTATTTT; CDR3aa: CASSIGLAGGEDTQYF
v_gene: TRBV7-2; d_gene: TRBD2; j_gene: TRBJ2-3; len: 15; abundance: many; CDR3nt: TGTGCCAGCAGCCGACTAGCGGGGCCCACAGATACGCAGTATTTT; CDR3aa: CASSRLAGPTDTQYF
v_gene: TRBV9; d_gene: TRBD1; j_gene: TRBJ2-3; len: 16; abundance: .; CDR3nt: TGTGCCAGCAGCCCACGGACAGGCCTAAGGGAAGATACGCAGTATTTT; CDR3aa: CASSPRTGLREDTQYF
v_gene: TRBV6-2/TRBV6-3; d_gene: .; j_gene: TRBJ2-3; len: 12; abundance: many; CDR3nt: TGTGCCAGCGCCCGAGCGGCAGATACGCAGTATTTT; CDR3aa: CASARAADTQYF
v_gene: TRBV10-3; d_gene: .; j_gene: TRBJ2-7; len: 17; abundance: many; CDR3nt: TGTGCCATCAGTGAGTCCATTAATACAGGGTACTCCTACGAGCAGTACTTC; CDR3aa: CAISESINTGYSYEQYF
v_gene: TRBV18; d_gene: .; j_gene: TRBJ2-7; len: 16; abundance: many; CDR3nt: TGTGCCAGCTCACCCGAGGACAGATTAATAACCTACGAGCAGTACTTC; CDR3aa: CASSPEDRLITYEQYF
v_gene: TRBV7-8; d_gene: .; j_gene: TRBJ2-6; len: 15; abundance: many; CDR3nt: TGTGCCAGCAGCATGGGAACGTCTGGGGCCAACGTCCTGACTTTC; CDR3aa: CASSMGTSGANVLTF
v_gene: TRBV4-3; d_gene: .; j_gene: TRBJ2-2; len: 15; abundance: .; CDR3nt: TGCGCCAGCAGCCAAGATTCGGGTTGGACCGGGGAGCTGTTTTTT; CDR3aa: CASSQDSGWTGELFF
v_gene: TRBV6-2/TRBV6-3; d_gene: .; j_gene: TRBJ1-5; len: 13; abundance: .; CDR3nt: TGTGCCAGCAGCCTAGGGACTTATCAGCCCCAGCATTTT; CDR3aa: CASSLGTYQPQHF
v_gene: TRBV12-3/TRBV12-4; d_gene: .; j_gene: TRBJ1-2; len: 13; abundance: few; CDR3nt: TGTGCCAGCAGCGGTGACGCATTCTATGGCTACACCTTC; CDR3aa: CASSGDAFYGYTF
v_gene: TRBV4-3; d_gene: TRBD1; j_gene: TRBJ1-1; len: 17; abundance: many; CDR3nt: TGCGCCAGCAGCCAAGATTTCAGGGGGACGGCGAACACTGAAGCTTTCTTT; CDR3aa: CASSQDFRGTANTEAFF
v_gene: TRBV12-3/TRBV12-4; d_gene: TRBD1; j_gene: TRBJ2-5; len: 14; abundance: many; CDR3nt: TGTGCCAGCAGTCTAGGGACAGGGGGCGAGACCCAGTACTTC; CDR3aa: CASSLGTGGETQYF
v_gene: TRBV20-1; d_gene: .; j_gene: TRBJ2-2; len: 12; abundance: .; CDR3nt: TGCAGTGCTAGAAGACAGGCCGGGGAGCTGTTTTTT; CDR3aa: CSARRQAGELFF
v_gene: TRBV10-3; d_gene: .; j_gene: TRBJ2-2; len: 12; abundance: few; CDR3nt: TGTGCCATCAGTGTGACGTCCGGGGAGCTGTTTTTT; CDR3aa: CAISVTSGELFF
v_gene: TRBV4-1; d_gene: .; j_gene: TRBJ1-1; len: 15; abundance: few; CDR3nt: TGCGCCAGCAGCCAATTACGGACCTTGAACACTGAAGCTTTCTTT; CDR3aa: CASSQLRTLNTEAFF
v_gene: TRBV28; d_gene: .; j_gene: TRBJ1-5; len: 15; abundance: .; CDR3nt: TGTGCCAGCATATACCAGGGTTCGCGCAATCAGCCCCAGCATTTT; CDR3aa: CASIYQGSRNQPQHF
v_gene: TRBV7-2; d_gene: .; j_gene: TRBJ2-7; len: 14; abundance: many; CDR3nt: TGTGCCAGCAGCATCTACCCCCACTCCTACGAGCAGTACTTC; CDR3aa: CASSIYPHSYEQYF
v_gene: TRBV21-1; d_gene: .; j_gene: TRBJ2-3; len: 19; abundance: few; CDR3nt: TGTGCCAGCAGCAAAGGTCGCCTAGCGGGAGGACCCGACACAGATACGCAGTATTTT; CDR3aa: CASSKGRLAGGPDTDTQYF
v_gene: TRBV28; d_gene: .; j_gene: TRBJ2-5; len: 16; abundance: many; CDR3nt: TGTGCCAGCAGCCCCCAGACAGGAGTCTACCAAGAGACCCAGTACTTC; CDR3aa: CASSPQTGVYQETQYF
v_gene: TRBV9; d_gene: .; j_gene: TRBJ2-1; len: 15; abundance: few; CDR3nt: TGTGCCAGCAGCGTAGAGGGGCAACAATACAATGAGCAGTTCTTC; CDR3aa: CASSVEGQQYNEQFF
v_gene: TRBV4-2; d_gene: TRBD1; j_gene: TRBJ1-1; len: 16; abundance: .; CDR3nt: TGTGCCAGCAGCCAAGAGGGACAGGGGGGGAACACTGAAGCTTTCTTT; CDR3aa: CASSQEGQGGNTEAFF
v_gene: TRBV7-9; d_gene: TRBD1; j_gene: TRBJ2-1; len: 16; abundance: few; CDR3nt: TGTGCCAGCAGCCAGATAACAGGGGGCTCCTACAATGAGCAGTTCTTC; CDR3aa: CASSQITGGSYNEQFF
v_gene: TRBV30; d_gene: TRBD1; j_gene: TRBJ1-1; len: 13; abundance: few; CDR3nt: TGTGCCGGCGGACAGGGCGGAAGCACTGAAGCTTTCTTT; CDR3aa: CAGGQGGSTEAFF
v_gene: TRBV20-1; d_gene: TRBD2; j_gene: TRBJ2-3; len: 14; abundance: few; CDR3nt: TGCAGTGCTGATGGGGCGGGGGGGCTGAATACGCAGTATTTT; CDR3aa: CSADGAGGLNTQYF
v_gene: TRBV19; d_gene: TRBD1; j_gene: TRBJ2-2; len: 18; abundance: many; CDR3nt: TGTGCCAGTAGTATAGACTCCAGGACAGGGGGCGCAGCCGGGGAGCTGTTTTTT; CDR3aa: CASSIDSRTGGAAGELFF
v_gene: TRBV30; d_gene: .; j_gene: TRBJ2-7; len: 13; abundance: many; CDR3nt: TGTGCCTGGAGACGGGGAGCTTTCTACGAGCAGTACTTC; CDR3aa: CAWRRGAFYEQYF
v_gene: TRBV30; d_gene: TRBD1; j_gene: TRBJ2-3; len: 13; abundance: many; CDR3nt: TGTGCCTGGAGTACAGGGGGCACAGATACGCAGTATTTT; CDR3aa: CAWSTGGTDTQYF
v_gene: TRBV28; d_gene: .; j_gene: TRBJ1-5; len: 14; abundance: many; CDR3nt: TGTGCCAGCAGTCCCCCCGGGAGCAATCAGCCCCAGCATTTT; CDR3aa: CASSPPGSNQPQHF
v_gene: TRBV27; d_gene: TRBD2; j_gene: TRBJ2-3; len: 13; abundance: many; CDR3nt: TGTGCCAGCGGGGCGGGAGTTAGGTATACGCAGTATTTT; CDR3aa: CASGAGVRYTQYF
v_gene: TRBV5-4; d_gene: .; j_gene: TRBJ2-2; len: 17; abundance: .; CDR3nt: TGTGCCAGCAGCGCTTATACTAGATTTACGAACACCGGGGAGCTGTTTTTT; CDR3aa: CASSAYTRFTNTGELFF
v_gene: TRBV2; d_gene: TRBD1; j_gene: TRBJ2-7; len: 13; abundance: many; CDR3nt: TGTGCCATTCTCCAGGGGGCGAGGTACGAGCAGTACTTC; CDR3aa: CAILQGARYEQYF
v_gene: TRBV7-2; d_gene: .; j_gene: TRBJ1-1; len: 16; abundance: many; CDR3nt: TGTGCCAGCAGCTTAGGGGGGCGGCTGCTTAACACTGAAGCTTTCTTT; CDR3aa: CASSLGGRLLNTEAFF